The clone carrying this T cell receptor (beta chain) was picked up a small number of times. The antigen remains undetermined. Reverse transcription of all isolated RNA meant that expressed TCRB transcripts were sequenced. Clones were read by immunoSEQ multiplex PCR, and TCRdb kept only the in-frame ones, dropping some. The profile shows 500,000 to 650,000 clones, 9.5% to 15% of them singletons. These data belong to a study of beta chain features in type 1 diabetes. Background on the study: Cell yields, gender and age were comparable in patients and healthy donors. Findings and caveats of the study: Shorter TCRB CDR3s, moderately but significantly so, were found in Type 1 diabetes patients in all four CD4+ subsets.

This CDR3 comprises 15 residues. Germline CDR1 and CDR2: SQVTM and ANQGSEA. The V gene end was trimmed by 4 bases and the J gene end by 4 bases; junction bases not matched to a gene: 6. Only one heparinised blood draw was taken per donor, and its volume averaged about 116 mL. The receptor was isolated from a man aged 30 to 39 with type 1 diabetes. Sequencing used naive CD4+ T cells from blood. The chain recombines TRBV29-1 with TRBJ2-5, with 13 positions matching TRBD2. The CDR3 bases are TGCAGCGTTGCTACCCGGACTAGCGGGGGAGAGACCCAGTACTTC. It is translated as CSVATRTSGGETQYF.